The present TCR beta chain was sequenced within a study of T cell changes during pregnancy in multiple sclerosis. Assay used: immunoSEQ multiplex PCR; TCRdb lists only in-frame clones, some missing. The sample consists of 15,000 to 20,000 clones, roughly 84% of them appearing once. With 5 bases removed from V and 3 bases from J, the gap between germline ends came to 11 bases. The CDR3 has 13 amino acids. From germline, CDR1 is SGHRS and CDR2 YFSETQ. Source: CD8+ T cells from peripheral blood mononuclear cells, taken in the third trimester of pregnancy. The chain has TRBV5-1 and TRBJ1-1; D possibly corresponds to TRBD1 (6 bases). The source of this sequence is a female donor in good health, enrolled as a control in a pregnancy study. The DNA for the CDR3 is TGCGCCAGCAGTCTACAGGGATACACTGAAGCTTTCTTT. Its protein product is CASSLQGYTEAFF.